The rows below give T cell receptor beta chains drawn from one sample of a study of cytomegalovirus exposure and HLA in healthy donors. Some clones are missing from TCRdb's copy, which holds only in-frame ones; the method was immunoSEQ multiplex PCR. The sample holds some 150,000 clones, 60% to 85% seen once. The source material was PBMCs. These receptors were taken from a man younger than 45 in good health and CMV-seropositive. Each CDR3 is given with its conserved first and last residue. The order of the fields is D gene, clone size, V gene, J gene, CDR3 DNA, CDR3 protein. A D gene is named only where the DNA matches it firmly. Not every row has a clone size; where given, it reads once, few, many or a size class.

d_gene: -; abundance: -; v_gene: TRBV27; j_gene: TRBJ1-5; CDR3nt: TGTGCCAGCAAGGAGGGACCGGGTCAGCCCCAGCATTTT; CDR3aa: CASKEGPGQPQHF
d_gene: -; abundance: -; v_gene: TRBV5-1; j_gene: TRBJ1-4; CDR3nt: TGCGCCAGCAGCTTACTCGGTCAGGTCGGAAGTGAAAAACTGTTTTTT; CDR3aa: CASSLLGQVGSEKLFF
d_gene: TRBD1; abundance: few; v_gene: TRBV6-4; j_gene: TRBJ1-2; CDR3nt: TGTGCCAGCAGTGATATAGGGGGCAATGGCTACACCTTC; CDR3aa: CASSDIGGNGYTF
d_gene: -; abundance: once; v_gene: TRBV14; j_gene: TRBJ1-1; CDR3nt: TGTGCCAGCAGCCACACAGGGTGGGACACTGAAGCTTTCTTT; CDR3aa: CASSHTGWDTEAFF
d_gene: TRBD2; abundance: few; v_gene: TRBV5-1; j_gene: TRBJ2-1; CDR3nt: TGCGCCAGCAGCTTGGTGGTAGCGGGGGTCTTTAAGGAGCAGTTCTTC; CDR3aa: CASSLVVAGVFKEQFF
d_gene: TRBD1; abundance: -; v_gene: TRBV5-1; j_gene: TRBJ2-7; CDR3nt: TGCGCCAGCAGCTTGGGGACAGGGGGCTACGAGCAGTACTTC; CDR3aa: CASSLGTGGYEQYF
d_gene: -; abundance: -; v_gene: TRBV10-3; j_gene: TRBJ1-6; CDR3nt: TGTGCCATCAGTAATCCGGGACACCTTTCACCCCTCCACTTT; CDR3aa: CAISNPGHLSPLHF
d_gene: -; abundance: -; v_gene: TRBV28; j_gene: TRBJ1-5; CDR3nt: TGTGCCAGCACTCCCATGGGGCAGGATTATCAGCCCCAGCATTTT; CDR3aa: CASTPMGQDYQPQHF
d_gene: TRBD1; abundance: -; v_gene: TRBV18; j_gene: TRBJ1-1; CDR3nt: TGTGCCAGCTCACCTGAGCACAGGGGGCCGAACACTGAAGCTTTCTTT; CDR3aa: CASSPEHRGPNTEAFF
d_gene: TRBD2; abundance: -; v_gene: TRBV7-9; j_gene: TRBJ2-7; CDR3nt: TGTGCCAGCGACCCCCCCTCGGGGGGCTCCTACGAGCAGTACTTC; CDR3aa: CASDPPSGGSYEQYF
d_gene: -; abundance: -; v_gene: TRBV2; j_gene: TRBJ1-1; CDR3nt: TGTGCCAGCCTTATATTTCTTGAAGCTTTCTTT; CDR3aa: CASLIFLEAFF
d_gene: -; abundance: -; v_gene: TRBV2; j_gene: TRBJ2-3; CDR3nt: TGTGCCAGCAGGGAAACGGGGGGCAGCACAGATACGCAGTATTTT; CDR3aa: CASRETGGSTDTQYF
d_gene: TRBD1; abundance: -; v_gene: TRBV30; j_gene: TRBJ2-7; CDR3nt: TGTGCCTGGCAGGGGGATGCTACCTACGAGCAGTACTTC; CDR3aa: CAWQGDATYEQYF
d_gene: -; abundance: -; v_gene: TRBV7-9; j_gene: TRBJ2-7; CDR3nt: TGTGCCAGCAGCTTAGCGGTACGTCGGTACGAGCAGTACTTC; CDR3aa: CASSLAVRRYEQYF
d_gene: -; abundance: -; v_gene: TRBV5-4; j_gene: TRBJ1-1; CDR3nt: TGTGCCAGCAGCTTGGGTGGGCCTGTCCCAATGAACACTGAAGCTTTCTTT; CDR3aa: CASSLGGPVPMNTEAFF
d_gene: TRBD2; abundance: -; v_gene: TRBV18; j_gene: TRBJ2-7; CDR3nt: TGTGCCAGCTCACCCCCCCTGGCGGGAGCTTTTGGAGAGCAGTACTTC; CDR3aa: CASSPPLAGAFGEQYF
d_gene: TRBD1; abundance: -; v_gene: TRBV27; j_gene: TRBJ2-7; CDR3nt: TGTGCCAGCAGTTTCCGGGACAGGGGGCGCCTCGAGCAGTACTTC; CDR3aa: CASSFRDRGRLEQYF
d_gene: -; abundance: -; v_gene: TRBV6-5; j_gene: TRBJ1-2; CDR3nt: TGTGCCAGCAGTTACGGGGGGTCGACGAACTATGGCTACACCTTC; CDR3aa: CASSYGGSTNYGYTF
d_gene: TRBD1; abundance: -; v_gene: TRBV5-1; j_gene: TRBJ2-1; CDR3nt: TGCGCCAGCAGCTTGAGGCAGGGGGCGGACAATGAGCAGTTCTTC; CDR3aa: CASSLRQGADNEQFF
d_gene: -; abundance: -; v_gene: TRBV30; j_gene: TRBJ1-5; CDR3nt: TGTGCCTGGAGCCGGACAGACCTTAGCAATCAGCCCCAGCATTTT; CDR3aa: CAWSRTDLSNQPQHF
d_gene: -; abundance: -; v_gene: TRBV11-2; j_gene: TRBJ1-3; CDR3nt: TGTGCCAGCAGCGCCGGGATCTCTGGAAACACCATATATTTT; CDR3aa: CASSAGISGNTIYF
d_gene: -; abundance: -; v_gene: TRBV6-5; j_gene: TRBJ2-7; CDR3nt: TGTGCCAGCACTCAAGCAGGGGCCTACGAGCAGTACTTC; CDR3aa: CASTQAGAYEQYF
d_gene: TRBD1; abundance: -; v_gene: TRBV18; j_gene: TRBJ2-7; CDR3nt: TGTGCCAGCTCGCCCATAGGGACAGGCTCCTACGAGCAGTACTTC; CDR3aa: CASSPIGTGSYEQYF
d_gene: -; abundance: -; v_gene: TRBV2; j_gene: TRBJ1-2; CDR3nt: TGTGCCAGCATCTACAGGCTGAATCGGCCCATGTATGGCTACACCTTC; CDR3aa: CASIYRLNRPMYGYTF
d_gene: -; abundance: once; v_gene: TRBV4-2; j_gene: TRBJ2-2; CDR3nt: TGTGCCAGCAGCCAAGTCGACAGTTACACCGGGGAGCTGTTTTTT; CDR3aa: CASSQVDSYTGELFF
d_gene: -; abundance: -; v_gene: TRBV19; j_gene: TRBJ1-1; CDR3nt: TGTGCCAGTAGTATCCGGGGATTAAACACTGAAGCTTTCTTT; CDR3aa: CASSIRGLNTEAFF
d_gene: TRBD1; abundance: once; v_gene: TRBV7-2; j_gene: TRBJ1-6; CDR3nt: TGTGCCAGCAGCTTAGAGGGACAGGGAGGCTCACCCCTCCACTTT; CDR3aa: CASSLEGQGGSPLHF
d_gene: -; abundance: -; v_gene: TRBV5-1; j_gene: TRBJ1-2; CDR3nt: TGCGCCAGCAGCTTGAACAGGGCAGGCCTTGGCTACACCTTC; CDR3aa: CASSLNRAGLGYTF
d_gene: -; abundance: few; v_gene: TRBV5-7; j_gene: TRBJ1-6; CDR3nt: TGTGCCAGCAGCTTGGATAGCTACTATAATTCACCCCTCCACTTT; CDR3aa: CASSLDSYYNSPLHF
d_gene: -; abundance: -; v_gene: TRBV6-1; j_gene: TRBJ2-7; CDR3nt: TGTGCCAGCAGAGCACAGATCCTTTCCTACGAGCAGTACTTC; CDR3aa: CASRAQILSYEQYF
d_gene: TRBD1; abundance: -; v_gene: TRBV12-5; j_gene: TRBJ2-5; CDR3nt: TGTGCTAGCCTGCTCCGGGACAGCAAAGAGACCCAGTACTTC; CDR3aa: CASLLRDSKETQYF
d_gene: TRBD2; abundance: -; v_gene: TRBV5-4; j_gene: TRBJ2-3; CDR3nt: TGTGCCAGCAGCCGGAGCGGGGGGCCTTCGAGAGATACGCAGTATTTT; CDR3aa: CASSRSGGPSRDTQYF
d_gene: TRBD1; abundance: few; v_gene: TRBV6-5; j_gene: TRBJ1-5; CDR3nt: TGTGCCAGCAGTAGGACAGGGGAGGATCAGCCCCAGCATTTT; CDR3aa: CASSRTGEDQPQHF
d_gene: -; abundance: -; v_gene: TRBV28; j_gene: TRBJ2-7; CDR3nt: TGTGCCAGCAGTTTAGGCAGGGCCTACGAGCAGTACTTC; CDR3aa: CASSLGRAYEQYF
d_gene: TRBD2; abundance: -; v_gene: TRBV7-9; j_gene: TRBJ2-7; CDR3nt: TGTGCCAGCAGCCCTAGCGGAGACGAGCAGTACTTC; CDR3aa: CASSPSGDEQYF
d_gene: TRBD1; abundance: -; v_gene: TRBV5-4; j_gene: TRBJ1-6; CDR3nt: TGTGCCAGCAGCCTCAGGGACAGCCATTCACCCCTCCACTTT; CDR3aa: CASSLRDSHSPLHF
d_gene: -; abundance: -; v_gene: TRBV11-2; j_gene: TRBJ2-7; CDR3nt: TGTGCCAGCAGCTTAGCTGTCTACGAGCAGTACTTC; CDR3aa: CASSLAVYEQYF
d_gene: -; abundance: -; v_gene: TRBV9; j_gene: TRBJ1-2; CDR3nt: TGTGCCAGCAGCGAAACAGGGTTAGCTAACTATGGCTACACCTTC; CDR3aa: CASSETGLANYGYTF
d_gene: -; abundance: few; v_gene: TRBV5-1; j_gene: TRBJ1-2; CDR3nt: TGCGCCAGCAGCTCGGACAACGGGTATGGCTACACCTTC; CDR3aa: CASSSDNGYGYTF
d_gene: TRBD1; abundance: -; v_gene: TRBV5-1; j_gene: TRBJ2-1; CDR3nt: TGCGCCAGCAGGAAAACAGGGGACGAGCAGTTCTTC; CDR3aa: CASRKTGDEQFF
d_gene: TRBD1; abundance: -; v_gene: TRBV18; j_gene: TRBJ2-1; CDR3nt: TGTGCCAGCTCAGGGGACAGATCCTACAATGAGCAGTTCTTC; CDR3aa: CASSGDRSYNEQFF
d_gene: -; abundance: -; v_gene: TRBV15; j_gene: TRBJ1-5; CDR3nt: TGTGCCACCAGCAGAGTGGGCCAGGGATTTCAGCCCCAGCATTTT; CDR3aa: CATSRVGQGFQPQHF
d_gene: -; abundance: -; v_gene: TRBV7-6; j_gene: TRBJ2-1; CDR3nt: TGTGCCAGCACCTTGTTGGAGGGGGCTGAGCAGTTCTTC; CDR3aa: CASTLLEGAEQFF
d_gene: -; abundance: -; v_gene: TRBV27; j_gene: TRBJ1-4; CDR3nt: TGTGCCAGCAGTACCGGGGGTAGGGAAAAACTGTTTTTT; CDR3aa: CASSTGGREKLFF
d_gene: -; abundance: -; v_gene: TRBV9; j_gene: TRBJ1-1; CDR3nt: TGTGCCAGCAGCGTCGGACAGTCCGAAGCTTTCTTT; CDR3aa: CASSVGQSEAFF
d_gene: -; abundance: once; v_gene: TRBV15; j_gene: TRBJ1-1; CDR3nt: TGTGCCACCAGCAGAGATTTCGGGGGATGGAGCACTGAAGCTTTCTTT; CDR3aa: CATSRDFGGWSTEAFF